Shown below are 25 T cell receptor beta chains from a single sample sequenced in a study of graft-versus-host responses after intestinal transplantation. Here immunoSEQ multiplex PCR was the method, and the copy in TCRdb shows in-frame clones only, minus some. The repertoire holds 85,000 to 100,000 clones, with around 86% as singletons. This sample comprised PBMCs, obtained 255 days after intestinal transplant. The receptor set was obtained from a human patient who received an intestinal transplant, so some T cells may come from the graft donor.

CDR3 in DNA: TGTGCCAGCAGCTCCGGCATCACAGATACGCAGTATTTT. Its translation is CASSSGITDTQYF. This chain connects TRBV9 to TRBJ2-3; D unresolved. The germline CDR1 and CDR2 sequences are SGDLS and YYNGEE. V was pared by 4 bases and J by 2 bases, with 8 bases between. This CDR3 spans 13 amino acids. Looking up the rest from reference TRBV9 and TRBJ2-3 gives the full variable domain: DSGVTQTPKHLITATGQRVTLRCSPRSGDLSVYWYQQSLDQGLQFLIQYYNGEERAKGNILERFSAQQFPDLHSELNLSSLELGDSALYFCASSSGITDTQYFGPGTRLTVL.

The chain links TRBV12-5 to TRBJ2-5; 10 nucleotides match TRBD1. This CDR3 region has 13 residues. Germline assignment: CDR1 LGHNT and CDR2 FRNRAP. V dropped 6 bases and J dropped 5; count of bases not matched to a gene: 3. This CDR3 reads CASGRDRGETQYF. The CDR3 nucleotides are TGTGCTAGTGGCCGGGACAGGGGCGAGACCCAGTACTTC.

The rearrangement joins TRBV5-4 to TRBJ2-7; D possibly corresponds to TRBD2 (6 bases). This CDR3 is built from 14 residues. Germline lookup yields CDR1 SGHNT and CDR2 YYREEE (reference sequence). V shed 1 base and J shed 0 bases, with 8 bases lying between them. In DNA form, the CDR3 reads TGTGCCAGCAGCTTGCAGGGACTCTCCTACGAGCAGTACTTC. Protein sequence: CASSLQGLSYEQYF.

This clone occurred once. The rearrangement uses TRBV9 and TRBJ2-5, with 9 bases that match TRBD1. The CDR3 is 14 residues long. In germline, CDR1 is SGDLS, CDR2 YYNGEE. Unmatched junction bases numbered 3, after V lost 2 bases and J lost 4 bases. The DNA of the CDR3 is TGTGCCAGCAGCGTCGGGACAGGGCCAGAGACCCAGTACTTC. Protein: CASSVGTGPETQYF.

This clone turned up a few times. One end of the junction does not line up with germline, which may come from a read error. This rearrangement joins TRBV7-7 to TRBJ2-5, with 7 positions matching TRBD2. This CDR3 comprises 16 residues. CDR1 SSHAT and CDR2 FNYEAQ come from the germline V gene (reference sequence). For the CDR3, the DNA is TGTGCTAGCAGCTTGGGACGGGGGGTTATCCAAGAGACCCAGTACTTC. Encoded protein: CASSLGRGVIQETQYF.

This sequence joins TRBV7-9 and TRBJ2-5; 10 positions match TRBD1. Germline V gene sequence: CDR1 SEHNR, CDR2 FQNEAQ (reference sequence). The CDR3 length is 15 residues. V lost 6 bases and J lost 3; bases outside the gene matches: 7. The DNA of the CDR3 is TGTGCCAGCAGGGCGGACAGGGGGTACAAAGAGACCCAGTACTTC. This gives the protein CASRADRGYKETQYF.

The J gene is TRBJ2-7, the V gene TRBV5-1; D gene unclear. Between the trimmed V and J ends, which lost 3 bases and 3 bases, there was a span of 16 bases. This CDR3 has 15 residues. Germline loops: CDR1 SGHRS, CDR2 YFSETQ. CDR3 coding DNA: TGCGCCAGCAGCTCTGAACAACCGAGAAACTACGAGCAGTACGTC. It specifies CASSSEQPRNYEQYV.

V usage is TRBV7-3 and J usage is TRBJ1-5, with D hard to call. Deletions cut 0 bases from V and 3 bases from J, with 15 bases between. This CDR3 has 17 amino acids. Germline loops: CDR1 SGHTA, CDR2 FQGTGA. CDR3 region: CASSLTVTLPNNQPQHF. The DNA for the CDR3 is TGTGCCAGCAGCTTAACGGTTACCCTACCTAACAATCAGCCCCAGCATTTT.

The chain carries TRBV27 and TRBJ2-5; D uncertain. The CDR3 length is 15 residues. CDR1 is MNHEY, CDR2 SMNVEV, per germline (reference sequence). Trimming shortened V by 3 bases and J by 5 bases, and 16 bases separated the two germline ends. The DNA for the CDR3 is TGTGCCAGCAGTTTCGGCGCCGTCGCTCAGGAGACCCAGTACTTC. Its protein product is CASSFGAVAQETQYF.

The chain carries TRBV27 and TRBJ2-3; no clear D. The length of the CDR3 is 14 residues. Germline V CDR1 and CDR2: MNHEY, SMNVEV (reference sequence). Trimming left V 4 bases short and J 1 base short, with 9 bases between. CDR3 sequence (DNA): TGTGCCAGCAGTTACATAGCCGGCACAGATACGCAGTATTTT. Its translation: CASSYIAGTDTQYF.

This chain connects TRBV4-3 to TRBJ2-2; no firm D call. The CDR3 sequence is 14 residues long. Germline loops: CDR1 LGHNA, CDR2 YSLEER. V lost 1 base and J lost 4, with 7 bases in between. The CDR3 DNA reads TGCGCCAGCAGCCAAGTAGGGTTCACCGGGGAGCTGTTTTTT. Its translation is CASSQVGFTGELFF.

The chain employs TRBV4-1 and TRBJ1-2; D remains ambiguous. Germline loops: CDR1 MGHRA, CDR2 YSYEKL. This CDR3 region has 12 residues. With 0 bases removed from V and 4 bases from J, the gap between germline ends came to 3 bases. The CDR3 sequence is CASSQEGYGYTF. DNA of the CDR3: TGCGCCAGCAGCCAAGAGGGCTATGGCTACACCTTC.

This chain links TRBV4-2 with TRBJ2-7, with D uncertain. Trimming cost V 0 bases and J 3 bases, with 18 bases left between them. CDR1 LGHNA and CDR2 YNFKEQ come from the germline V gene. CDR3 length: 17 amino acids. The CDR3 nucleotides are TGTGCCAGCAGCCAAGATCTCAGGCCAATCGGTGACTACGAGCAGTACTTC. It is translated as CASSQDLRPIGDYEQYF.

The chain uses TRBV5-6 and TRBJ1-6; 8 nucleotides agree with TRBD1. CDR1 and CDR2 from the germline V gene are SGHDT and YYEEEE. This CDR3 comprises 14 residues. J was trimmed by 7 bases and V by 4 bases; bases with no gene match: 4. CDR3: CASSLDRVNSPLHF. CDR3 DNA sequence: TGTGCCAGCAGCCTGGACAGGGTGAATTCACCCCTCCACTTT. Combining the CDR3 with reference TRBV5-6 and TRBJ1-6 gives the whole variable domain DAGVTQSPTHLIKTRGQQVTLRCSPKSGHDTVSWYQQALGQGPQFIFQYYEEEERQRGNFPDRFSGHQFPNYSSELNVNALLLGDSALYLCASSLDRVNSPLHFGNGTRLTVT.

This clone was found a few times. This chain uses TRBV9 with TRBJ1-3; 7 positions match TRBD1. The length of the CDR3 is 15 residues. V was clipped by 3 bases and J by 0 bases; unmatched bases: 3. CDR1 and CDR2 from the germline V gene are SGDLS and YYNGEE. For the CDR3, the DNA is TGTGCCAGCAGCGCGACAGGGTTCTCTGGAAACACCATATATTTT. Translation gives CASSATGFSGNTIYF.

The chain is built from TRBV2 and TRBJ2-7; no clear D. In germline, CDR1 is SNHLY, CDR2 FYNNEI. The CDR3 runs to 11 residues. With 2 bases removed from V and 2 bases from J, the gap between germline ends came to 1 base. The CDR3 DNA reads TGTGCCAGCAGTGAAACCTACGAGCAGTACTTC. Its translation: CASSETYEQYF. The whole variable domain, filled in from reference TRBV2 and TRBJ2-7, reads EPEVTQTPSHQVTQMGQEVILRCVPISNHLYFYWYRQILGQKVEFLVSFYNNEISEKSEIFDDQFSVERPDGSNFTLKIRSTKLEDSAMYFCASSETYEQYFGPGTRLTVT.

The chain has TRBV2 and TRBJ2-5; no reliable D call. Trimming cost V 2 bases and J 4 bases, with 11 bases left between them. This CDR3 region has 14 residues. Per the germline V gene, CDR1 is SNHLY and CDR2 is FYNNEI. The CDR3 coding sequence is TGTGCCAGCAGTGAATTTCGTGGCGGAGAGACCCAGTACTTC. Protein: CASSEFRGGETQYF. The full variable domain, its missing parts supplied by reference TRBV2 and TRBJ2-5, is EPEVTQTPSHQVTQMGQEVILRCVPISNHLYFYWYRQILGQKVEFLVSFYNNEISEKSEIFDDQFSVERPDGSNFTLKIRSTKLEDSAMYFCASSEFRGGETQYFGPGTRLLVL.

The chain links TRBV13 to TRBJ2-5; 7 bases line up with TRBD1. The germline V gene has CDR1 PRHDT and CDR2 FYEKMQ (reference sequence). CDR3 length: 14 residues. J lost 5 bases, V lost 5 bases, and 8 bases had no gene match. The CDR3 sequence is CASSQNRGWETQYF. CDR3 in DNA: TGTGCCAGCAGCCAAAACAGGGGATGGGAGACCCAGTACTTC. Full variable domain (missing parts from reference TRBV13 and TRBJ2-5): AAGVIQSPRHLIKEKRETATLKCYPIPRHDTVYWYQQGPGQDPQFLISFYEKMQSDKGSIPDRFSAQQFSDYHSELNMSSLELGDSALYFCASSQNRGWETQYFGPGTRLLVL.

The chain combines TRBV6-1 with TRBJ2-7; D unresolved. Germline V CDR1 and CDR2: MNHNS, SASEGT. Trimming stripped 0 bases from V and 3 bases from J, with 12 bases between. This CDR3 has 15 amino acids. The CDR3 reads CASSEAGYSDYEQYF. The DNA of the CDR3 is TGTGCCAGCAGTGAAGCTGGCTATTCAGACTACGAGCAGTACTTC.

CDR3 sequence: CASSSLPGQAYEQYF. CDR3 nucleotide sequence: TGCGCCAGCAGCTCTCTACCGGGACAGGCCTACGAGCAGTACTTC. The chain recombines TRBV5-1 with TRBJ2-7; 8 bases are shared with TRBD1. With V trimmed by 3 bases and J by 2 bases, 7 bases remained unmatched. CDR3 size: 15 residues. Germline lookup yields CDR1 SGHRS and CDR2 YFSETQ.

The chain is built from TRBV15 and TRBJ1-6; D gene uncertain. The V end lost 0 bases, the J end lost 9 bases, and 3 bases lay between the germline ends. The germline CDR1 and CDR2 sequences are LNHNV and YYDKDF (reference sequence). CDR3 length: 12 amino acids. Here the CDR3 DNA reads TGTGCCACCAGCAGAGACGGTTCACCCCTCCACTTT. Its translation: CATSRDGSPLHF.

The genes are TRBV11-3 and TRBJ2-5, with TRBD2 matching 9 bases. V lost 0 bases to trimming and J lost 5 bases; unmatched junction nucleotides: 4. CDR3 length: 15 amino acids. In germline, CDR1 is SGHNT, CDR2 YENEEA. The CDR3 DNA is TGTGCCAGCAGCTTAGACCGCGGGGGGGCGGAGACCCAGTACTTC. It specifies CASSLDRGGAETQYF.

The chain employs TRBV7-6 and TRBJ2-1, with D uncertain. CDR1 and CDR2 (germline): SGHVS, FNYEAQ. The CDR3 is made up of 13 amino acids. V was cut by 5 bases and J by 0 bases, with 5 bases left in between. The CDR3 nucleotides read TGTGCCAGCAGCACAACCTCCTACAATGAGCAGTTCTTC. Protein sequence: CASSTTSYNEQFF.

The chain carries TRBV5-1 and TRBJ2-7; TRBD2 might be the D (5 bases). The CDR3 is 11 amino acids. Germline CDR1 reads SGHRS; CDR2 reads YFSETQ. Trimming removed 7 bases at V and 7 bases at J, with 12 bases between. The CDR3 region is CASEAEDEQYV. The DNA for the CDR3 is TGCGCCAGCGAGGCGGAGGATGAGCAGTACGTC.

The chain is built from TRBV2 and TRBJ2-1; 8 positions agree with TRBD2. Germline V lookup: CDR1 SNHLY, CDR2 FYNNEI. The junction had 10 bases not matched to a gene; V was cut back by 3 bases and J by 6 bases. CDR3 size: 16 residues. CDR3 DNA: TGTGCCAGCAGTGAGTTTTACGGGGGGGCCCCCAATGAGCAGTTCTTC. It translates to CASSEFYGGAPNEQFF. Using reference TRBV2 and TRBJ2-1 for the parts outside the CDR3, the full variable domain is EPEVTQTPSHQVTQMGQEVILRCVPISNHLYFYWYRQILGQKVEFLVSFYNNEISEKSEIFDDQFSVERPDGSNFTLKIRSTKLEDSAMYFCASSEFYGGAPNEQFFGPGTRLTVL.